The rows below give T cell receptor beta chains drawn from one sample of a study of vaccination effects on CD4 cells after COVID-19. Their antigens remain unidentified. The method was immunoSEQ multiplex PCR; TCRdb's version includes in-frame clones alone and lacks a portion of them. The table includes more than 11,000 clones, 55% to 85% detected once. The sequencing used CD4+ T cells from PBMCs cultured with SARS-CoV-2 spike peptides, collected after COVID-19 vaccination. These receptors all stem from a human donor who received a COVID-19 vaccine. CDR3s include the opening cysteine and the closing phenylalanine or tryptophan. Rows give clone size only sometimes, using once, few, many, or a class for an expanded clone.

>TRBJ2-7|TRBV20-1|-
CSASPGRHSYEQYF
>TRBJ2-7|TRBV30|-
CAWSGLAGSIREQYF
>TRBJ1-2|TRBV2|few
CASSPRRQGVYGYTF
>TRBJ2-2|TRBV4-2|few
CASSQDLKPGELFF
>TRBJ1-2|TRBV20-1|-
CSASLMTGLAF
>TRBJ1-2|TRBV7-9|once
CASSPRQGVAGYTF
>TRBJ2-7|TRBV7-2|-
CASSLGSSPGHRSYEQYF
>TRBJ2-1|TRBV13|-
CASSLGPSSYNEQFF
>TRBJ2-7|TRBV6-2/TRBV6-3|-
CASSYVNYEQYF
>TRBJ2-7|TRBV25-1|-
CASSQQGAGYEQYF
>TRBJ2-3|TRBV5-1|-
CASTGRGTAQDTQYF
>TRBJ2-5|TRBV19|few
CASSISRGRVGGETQYF
>TRBJ1-5|TRBV10-3|few
CAISPGKGVINQPQHF
>TRBJ2-7|TRBV7-8|-
CASSLRLAGRGEQYF
>TRBJ2-1|TRBV7-8|-
CASSSPTRVEQFF
>TRBJ1-5|TRBV6-2/TRBV6-3|-
CASSPGGDGLNQPQHF
>TRBJ2-5|TRBV24-1|-
CATSDLMGGETQYF
>TRBJ1-1|TRBV3-1/TRBV3-2|-
CASSPSQMNTEAFF
>TRBJ2-3|TRBV6-2/TRBV6-3|-
CASSPWTGDTDTQYF
>TRBJ2-3|TRBV4-1|-
CASSQDLGARSRFRTDTQYF
>TRBJ1-2|TRBV30|-
CAWRTFRDGQYYGYTF
>TRBJ1-2|TRBV5-1|once
CASSPGQGNYGYTF
>TRBJ1-6|TRBV23-1|-
CASILTRAQETLHF
>TRBJ1-6|TRBV6-6|-
CASSRRGPSSYNSPLHF
>TRBJ2-7|TRBV28|-
CASTPVTGVVYEQYF
>TRBJ1-6|TRBV4-1|-
CASSQTGLNSPLHF
>TRBJ1-2|TRBV3-1/TRBV3-2|few
CASRGREPYGYTF
>TRBJ2-3|TRBV5-5|-
CASSFPASASTDTQYF
>TRBJ1-2|TRBV5-6|-
CASSYGPYSGYTF
>TRBJ1-1|TRBV5-1|-
CASNLRGAGSPSPNTEAFF
>TRBJ2-1|TRBV20-1|once
CSARKVNEQFF
>TRBJ2-2|TRBV4-1|-
CASSQESIRGFRPGELFF
>TRBJ1-4|TRBV27|few
CASSPKIFGEKLFF
>TRBJ2-1|TRBV27|-
CASSPHHGVRTQFF
>TRBJ2-3|TRBV24-1|few
CATEGTLDTQYF
>TRBJ2-2|TRBV30|-
CAWIQGANTGELFF
>TRBJ2-2|TRBV6-2/TRBV6-3|-
CASSYPPLAEILSRNTGELFF
>TRBJ1-4|TRBV6-1|-
CASSEAWGGEKLFF
>TRBJ1-1|TRBV5-1|-
CASSPGHQNTEAFF
>TRBJ2-1|TRBV4-2|-
CASSHDVTSGDYNEQFF
>TRBJ1-1|TRBV14|once
CASSQRDKLNTEAFF
>TRBJ2-7|TRBV5-5|-
CASSSDRDRPYEQYF
>TRBJ1-6|TRBV27|-
CASSIRDRDSPLHF
>TRBJ2-2|TRBV7-2|-
CASSLQPNTGELFF
>TRBJ1-2|TRBV5-1|-
CASSLATGNYYGYTF
>TRBJ1-2|TRBV28|once
CASTRDRHGGYTF
>TRBJ1-1|TRBV7-2|-
CASSLYGVKNTEAFF
>TRBJ2-7|TRBV27|-
CANRGSGYEQYF
>TRBJ1-1|TRBV18|large
CASSPAGTNTEAFF
>TRBJ1-2|TRBV23-1|-
CASSQSRDRGHYGYTF
>TRBJ2-1|TRBV11-2|-
CASSSNGRDEQFF
>TRBJ2-7|TRBV27|-
CASSLREGNYEQYF
>TRBJ2-1|TRBV11-2|once
CASRKFGTRPNEQFF
>TRBJ2-7|TRBV10-3|-
CAISESGLAGTGEQYF